Below are 30 T cell receptor beta chains sequenced from a single sample in a study of blood T cell repertoires in COVID-19. Method: immunoSEQ multiplex PCR; TCRdb's copy keeps in-frame clones and lacks some. Of about 190,000 clones in the sample, about 87% were seen once. The sample was peripheral blood. The receptors originated from a woman aged 25 to 45 with acute or convalescent COVID-19.

Concerning this clone itself: Relative to the germline gene, one junction end is altered; a read error may explain this. V is TRBV28 and J is TRBJ1-1, with D uncertain. The CDR3 spans 11 residues. Germline CDR1 is MDHEN and CDR2 is SYDVKM. DNA of the CDR3: TGTGCCAGCAGTTTATGGTTCTTTTCTGTCTTT. Its translation is CASSLWFFSVF.

The rearrangement links TRBV28 to TRBJ2-2; 9 bases fit TRBD2. This CDR3 has 16 residues. CDR1 and CDR2 from the germline V gene are MDHEN and SYDVKM. V lost 8 bases and J lost 2; bases outside the gene matches: 9. The CDR3 coding sequence is TGTGCCAGCGGGGGATTAGCGGGAGTTAACACCGGGGAGCTGTTTTTT. Its protein product is CASGGLAGVNTGELFF.

The V and J genes are TRBV28 and TRBJ2-6; possibly TRBD1 for D (5 bases). The V end was cut by 6 bases, the J end by 4 bases, with 13 bases between. CDR3 length: 15 residues. Germline values: CDR1 MDHEN, CDR2 SYDVKM. Here the CDR3 reads CASSAPGQGANVLTF. CDR3 bases: TGTGCCAGCAGCGCCCCAGGGCAGGGGGCCAACGTCCTGACTTTC.

This chain links TRBV5-1 with TRBJ1-1, with 9 bases identical to TRBD1. Germline V gene data show CDR1 as SGHRS and CDR2 as YFSETQ. The CDR3 loop spans 13 amino acids. After removal of 4 bases from V and 6 bases from J, the junction contained 4 bases not matched to a gene. CDR3 in amino acids: CASSPGQGPEAFF. The CDR3 nucleotides read TGCGCCAGCAGCCCGGGACAGGGCCCTGAAGCTTTCTTT.

The CDR3 protein is CASRLAGLYEQYF. The CDR3 DNA follows: TGTGCCAGCAGGCTAGCGGGTCTCTACGAGCAGTACTTC. J is TRBJ2-7 and V is TRBV6-5, with 8 bases matching TRBD2. Unmatched junction bases numbered 4, after V lost 6 bases and J lost 3 bases. The CDR3 contains 13 residues. The germline V gene has CDR1 MNHEY and CDR2 SVGAGI.

The V call is TRBV7-9, the J call TRBJ1-6; D gene uncertain. CDR1 and CDR2 from the germline V gene are SEHNR and FQNEAQ (reference sequence). The length of the CDR3 is 12 residues. V lost 5 bases and J lost 10, with 9 bases in between. CDR3 coding DNA: TGTGCCAGCAGCGGAGGCGAGTCACCCCTCCACTTT. Its translation: CASSGGESPLHF.

This chain links TRBV6-6 with TRBJ2-7; D may be TRBD1 (7 bases). CDR1 and CDR2 (germline): MNHNY, SVGAGI (reference sequence). Between the trimmed V and J ends, which lost 5 bases and 6 bases, there was a span of 17 bases. This CDR3 has 14 residues. CDR3 region: CASSLSLQGGEQYF. CDR3 DNA sequence: TGTGCCAGCAGTCTATCTCTTCAGGGGGGCGAGCAGTACTTC.

This clone was seen a single time. This rearrangement joins TRBV4-1 to TRBJ2-2, with a possible D match to TRBD1 (6 bases). The CDR3 totals 14 residues. Germline CDR1 and CDR2: MGHRA and YSYEKL. V was trimmed by 6 bases and J by 3 bases, leaving 11 bases between them. CDR3 sequence reads: CASRRDIDTGELFF. The CDR3 DNA reads as TGCGCCAGCAGACGGGACATAGACACCGGGGAGCTGTTTTTT.

Concerning this clone itself: Different DNA sequences within this sample yield the same CDR3. V is TRBV6-5 and J is TRBJ2-5; no definite D call. The CDR3 is 13 amino acids. Trimming removed 6 bases from V and 3 bases from J, with 11 bases in between. Germline-derived CDR1 and CDR2 are MNHEY and SVGAGI. This chain's CDR3 is CASSPPGEETQYF. In DNA, the CDR3 is TGTGCCAGCAGCCCACCAGGCGAAGAGACCCAGTACTTC.

V usage is TRBV7-2 and J usage is TRBJ1-3, with 9 nucleotides matching TRBD1. The CDR3 contains 17 residues. Trimming removed 3 bases from V and 4 bases from J; junction bases left unmatched: 10. Germline values: CDR1 SGHTA, CDR2 FQGNSA. CDR3 protein: CASSFYLQGAEGNTIYF. CDR3 nucleotides: TGTGCCAGCAGCTTTTATCTACAGGGGGCTGAAGGAAACACCATATATTTT.

The V call is TRBV4-1, the J call TRBJ2-3; TRBD2 matches 8 bases. From germline, CDR1 is MGHRA and CDR2 YSYEKL. The CDR3 covers 15 residues. The trim removed 2 bases at V and 1 base at J, leaving 2 bases unmatched. CDR3 amino acids: CASSQSSGRTDTQYF. DNA for the CDR3: TGCGCCAGCAGCCAATCTAGCGGGCGCACAGATACGCAGTATTTT.

V is TRBV9 and J is TRBJ2-1, with a possible D match to TRBD1 (5 bases). Trimming shortened V by 0 bases and J by 9 bases, and 10 bases separated the two germline ends. There are 13 residues in the CDR3. CDR1 is SGDLS and CDR2 is YYNGEE in the germline V gene. Written as DNA, the CDR3 is TGTGCCAGCAGCGTAGTGACAGTAGGTGAGCAGTTCTTC. It codes for CASSVVTVGEQFF.

V and J are TRBV5-1 and TRBJ2-7, with a tentative D call TRBD1 (5 bases). The CDR3 spans 14 residues. Trimming stripped 4 bases from V and 7 bases from J, with 18 bases between. Germline V gene sequence: CDR1 SGHRS, CDR2 YFSETQ. CDR3 bases: TGCGCCAGCAGCCCCCAGGGATTTGATGGGGAGCAGTACTTC. It yields the protein CASSPQGFDGEQYF.

This sequence joins TRBV18 and TRBJ2-5; 8 bases agree with TRBD1. The CDR3 extends over 17 amino acids. V lost 4 bases and J lost 3; bases outside the gene matches: 13. Germline assignment: CDR1 KGHSH and CDR2 LQKENI. CDR3 sequence reads: CASSQGVPGGGEETQYF. CDR3 DNA: TGTGCCAGCTCACAGGGGGTGCCAGGGGGCGGAGAAGAGACCCAGTACTTC.

A few counts support this clone. The chain carries TRBV5-8 and TRBJ2-3, with 12 bases identical to TRBD2. The germline V gene encodes CDR1 SGHTS and CDR2 YDEGEE. With V trimmed by 6 bases and J by 5 bases, 16 bases remained unmatched. This CDR3 has 18 amino acids. In DNA form, the CDR3 reads TGTGCCAGCAACGAGGGGAGACTAGCGGGAGTAGGTGAAGATACGCAGTATTTT. Translated: CASNEGRLAGVGEDTQYF.

V gene TRBV20-1 combines with J gene TRBJ1-5, with unresolved D. Germline V gives CDR1 DFQATT, CDR2 SNEGSKA (reference sequence). The CDR3 consists of 12 residues. Trimming left V 3 bases short and J 6 bases short, with 9 bases between. The CDR3 nucleotides read TGCAGTGCTAGTCGGAGGTCTCAGCCCCAGCATTTT. As protein: CSASRRSQPQHF.

With respect to this clone: This specimen includes other DNA sequences encoding the same CDR3. J is TRBJ2-7 and V is TRBV28; the D gene is possibly TRBD1 (5 bases). Trimming pared 0 bases from V and 3 bases from J, leaving 12 bases between. Germline assignment: CDR1 MDHEN and CDR2 SYDVKM. The CDR3 spans 15 residues. The CDR3 bases are TGTGCCAGCAGTTTATGGACAGTCCCTCTCTACGAGCAGTACTTC. As protein: CASSLWTVPLYEQYF. The whole variable domain, filled in from reference TRBV28 and TRBJ2-7, reads DVKVTQSSRYLVKRTGEKVFLECVQDMDHENMFWYRQDPGLGLRLIYFSYDVKMKEKGDIPEGYSVSREKKERFSLILESASTNQTSMYLCASSLWTVPLYEQYFGPGTRLTVT.

The chain couples TRBV7-8 to TRBJ1-5, with unresolved D. V was pared by 5 bases and J by 4 bases, with 6 bases between. This CDR3 is built from 12 residues. The germline V gene has CDR1 SGHVS and CDR2 FQNEAQ. CDR3 sequence reads: CASSPSNQPQHF. For the CDR3, the DNA is TGTGCCAGCAGCCCTTCGAATCAGCCCCAGCATTTT.

On this clone itself: Other DNA sequences in this sample translate to the same CDR3. This chain connects TRBV28 to TRBJ1-2, with a weak D call TRBD1 (6 bases). The CDR3 totals 13 residues. Germline V gene lookup returns CDR1 MDHEN and CDR2 SYDVKM. The V end lost 6 bases, the J end lost 4 bases, and 12 bases lay between the germline ends. The CDR3 reads CASSRTGLYGYTF. CDR3 nucleotides: TGTGCCAGCAGCCGAACAGGGCTCTATGGCTACACCTTC.

The genes are TRBV20-1 and TRBJ2-1, with 9 positions matching TRBD2. CDR1 is DFQATT, CDR2 SNEGSKA, per germline (reference sequence). The CDR3 is 14 residues long. Trimming removed 3 bases from V and 4 bases from J; junction bases left unmatched: 4. In DNA, the CDR3 is TGCAGTGCTAGTATAGCGGGAGCGTACAATGAGCAGTTCTTC. Protein product: CSASIAGAYNEQFF.

Here the CDR3 DNA reads TGCGCCAGCAGCTTGGAGGGAGGGCGCGAGGAGAACACTGAAGCTTTCTTT. Amino acids: CASSLEGGREENTEAFF. This chain joins TRBV5-1 and TRBJ1-1; no definite D call. Trimming took 0 bases from V and 1 from J, leaving 16 bases between them. The CDR3 consists of 17 residues. The germline gives CDR1 SGHRS, CDR2 YFSETQ.

This clone was detected only once. The chain links TRBV5-8 to TRBJ1-5; D remains ambiguous. Between the trimmed V and J ends, which lost 4 bases and 4 bases, there was a span of 15 bases. Germline V CDR1 and CDR2: SGHTS, YDEGEE. CDR3 length: 15 amino acids. CDR3 region: CASSPSGRRNQPQHF. The CDR3 coding sequence is TGTGCCAGCAGCCCCTCCGGACGGAGGAATCAGCCCCAGCATTTT.

This chain connects TRBV19 to TRBJ1-1; TRBD1 matches at 9 bases. V was clipped by 7 bases and J by 4 bases; unmatched bases: 10. The CDR3 spans 15 residues. Germline-derived CDR1 and CDR2 are LNHDA and SQIVND (reference sequence). The CDR3 sequence: CASTGTGRGFTEAFF. The CDR3 DNA is TGTGCCAGTACCGGGACAGGGAGGGGATTCACTGAAGCTTTCTTT. The full variable domain, completed using reference TRBV19 and TRBJ1-1, is DGGITQSPKYLFRKEGQNVTLSCEQNLNHDAMYWYRQDPGQGLRLIYYSQIVNDFQKGDIAEGYSVSREKKESFPLTVTSAQKNPTAFYLCASTGTGRGFTEAFFGQGTRLTVV.

The chain recombines TRBV15 with TRBJ2-7; D gene uncertain. The CDR3 contains 12 residues. Deletions cut 2 bases from V and 3 bases from J, with 5 bases between. Germline CDR1 reads LNHNV; CDR2 reads YYDKDF (reference sequence). The CDR3 DNA sequence: TGTGCCACCAGCAGACAGTACTACGAGCAGTACTTC. This sequence encodes CATSRQYYEQYF.

The V gene is TRBV29-1, the J gene TRBJ2-3, with TRBD1 identical over 8 bases. The CDR3 is 13 residues long. CDR1 SQVTM and CDR2 ANQGSEA come from the germline V gene. The V and J ends lost 3 bases and 6 bases, in that order; junction bases with no gene match: 5. For the CDR3, the DNA is TGCAGCGTTGAGACAGGGGATGGGGATACGCAGTATTTT. Protein product: CSVETGDGDTQYF.

The rearrangement links TRBV29-1 to TRBJ2-1; 10 bases agree with TRBD2. The trim removed 7 bases at V and 7 bases at J, leaving 13 bases unmatched. This CDR3 contains 15 residues. CDR1 is SQVTM and CDR2 is ANQGSEA in the germline V gene. CDR3 in amino acids: CSAPSGTSALNEQFF. The CDR3 nucleotides read TGCAGCGCCCCCTCCGGGACTAGCGCATTGAATGAGCAGTTCTTC.

The CDR3 spells CASTPRLAGGFNEQFF. The DNA of the CDR3 is TGCGCCAGCACCCCCCGACTAGCGGGAGGTTTCAATGAGCAGTTCTTC. V and J are TRBV4-1 and TRBJ2-1; 13 bases line up with TRBD2. This CDR3 has 16 residues. Germline loops: CDR1 MGHRA, CDR2 YSYEKL. The V and J ends lost 7 bases and 6 bases, in that order; junction bases with no gene match: 9.

The chain carries TRBV25-1 and TRBJ2-1; D not resolved. The CDR3 consists of 17 residues. The germline gives CDR1 MGHDK, CDR2 SYGVNS. Deletions cut 4 bases from V and 12 bases from J, with 28 bases between. Written as DNA, the CDR3 is TGTGCCAGCAGTGGGTTCCATGAGAGGCCCATAGTTCATGGGCAGTTCTTC. The encoded protein is CASSGFHERPIVHGQFF.

This clone was counted only a few times. The V and J genes are TRBV7-8 and TRBJ2-7; weak D call: TRBD1 (6 bases). The CDR3 spans 13 residues. Trimming stripped 5 bases from V and 4 bases from J, with 12 bases between. Germline V lookup: CDR1 SGHVS, CDR2 FQNEAQ. As DNA, the CDR3 is TGTGCCAGCAGCCTTACTCAGGGGTACGAGCAGTACTTC. Its protein product is CASSLTQGYEQYF.

This clone was observed a single time. The chain uses TRBV18 and TRBJ1-6; D unresolved. The CDR3 is 12 residues long. Trimming shortened V by 4 bases and J by 7 bases, and 5 bases separated the two germline ends. Germline-derived CDR1 and CDR2 are KGHSH and LQKENI. The CDR3 reads CASSRVNSPLHF. Written as DNA, the CDR3 is TGTGCCAGCTCACGAGTAAATTCACCCCTCCACTTT.